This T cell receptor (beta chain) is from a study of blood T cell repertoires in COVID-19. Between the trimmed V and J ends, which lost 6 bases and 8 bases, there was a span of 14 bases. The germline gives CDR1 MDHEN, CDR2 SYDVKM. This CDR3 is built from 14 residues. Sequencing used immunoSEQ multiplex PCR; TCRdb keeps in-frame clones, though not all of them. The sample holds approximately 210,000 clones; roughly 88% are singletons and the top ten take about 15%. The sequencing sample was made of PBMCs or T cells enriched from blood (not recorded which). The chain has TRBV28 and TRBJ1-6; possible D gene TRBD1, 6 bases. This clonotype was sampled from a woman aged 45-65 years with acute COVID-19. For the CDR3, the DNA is TGTGCCAGCAGGCTGGTCAGGGGTGATTCACCCCTCCACTTT. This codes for CASRLVRGDSPLHF.